These T cell receptor beta chains were read from a single sample in a study of neurological immune-mediated disorders. MiXCR, run by TCRdb on the 5' RACE reads, gives a single entry per CDR3 protein. The sample has about 65,000 distinct CDR3 sequences; roughly 3.7% are singletons. Source material: PBMCs. The receptor set was obtained from a middle-aged man with multiple sclerosis. Both conserved end residues are part of each CDR3. A D gene is named only where the DNA matches it firmly. Not every row has a clone size; where given, it reads once, few, many or a size class.

J,size,V,D,DNA,CDR3
TRBJ2-7,many,TRBV7-8,TRBD2,TGTGCCAGCAGCCCCCGGCAAGCGGGGCCCTACGAGCAGTACTTC,CASSPRQAGPYEQYF
TRBJ1-1,many,TRBV7-2,-,TGTGCCAGCAGTCAACAGGAGAACACTGAAGCTTTCTTT,CASSQQENTEAFF
TRBJ2-2,many,TRBV7-9,TRBD1,TGTGCCAGCAGCTCGACAGGGAAGTCCGGGGAGCTGTTTTTT,CASSSTGKSGELFF
TRBJ2-6,few,TRBV4-1,-,TGCGCCAGCAGCCAAGTAGGGGCAGGGGCTGGGGCCAACGTCCTGACTTTC,CASSQVGAGAGANVLTF
TRBJ1-2,-,TRBV4-2,-,TGTGCCAGCAGCCAAGCAGGGCCGACCTATGGCTACACCTTC,CASSQAGPTYGYTF
TRBJ1-6,-,TRBV27,-,TGTGCCAGCAGCCTGGACAGCTCAATTGTTTCACCCCTCCACTTT,CASSLDSSIVSPLHF
TRBJ1-1,many,TRBV7-2,TRBD1,TGTGCCAGCAACGACAGGGGCGGGGGCACTGAAGCTTTCTTT,CASNDRGGGTEAFF
TRBJ2-2,many,TRBV5-1,TRBD1,TGCGCCAGCAGCTTGGCGATACAGGGGGCCGGGGAGCTGTTTTTT,CASSLAIQGAGELFF
TRBJ2-5,many,TRBV28,-,TGTGCCAGCAGTCCCCCCCGGGGGGCCGCGGAGACCCAGTACTTC,CASSPPRGAAETQYF
TRBJ1-2,many,TRBV18,-,TGTGCCAGCTCACCAGTGGGGGGGCGTTCTGGCTACACCTTC,CASSPVGGRSGYTF
TRBJ2-6,many,TRBV29-1,TRBD1,TGCAGCGTTGCCGGGACAGGGGTTTTTTCTGGGGCCAACGTCCTGACTTTC,CSVAGTGVFSGANVLTF
TRBJ2-2,many,TRBV5-1,-,TGCGCCAGCAGCGTCGCTACCGGGGAGCTGTTTTTT,CASSVATGELFF
TRBJ2-3,many,TRBV7-2,-,TGTGCCAGCAGCTTAAACCAGCGAGATACGCAGTATTTT,CASSLNQRDTQYF
TRBJ2-1,many,TRBV4-3,-,TGCGCCAGCAGCCAAGGTGGACAGTCCTACAATGAGCAGTTCTTC,CASSQGGQSYNEQFF
TRBJ2-4,few,TRBV20-1,-,TGCAGTGCTAGAATAAGGGGCGACACGCCACTAGCCAAAAACATTCAGTACTTC,CSARIRGDTPLAKNIQYF
TRBJ2-1,few,TRBV9,TRBD2,TGTGCCAGCAGCCGCGGCGGGGGGTCATACAATGAGCAGTTCTTC,CASSRGGGSYNEQFF
TRBJ2-1,many,TRBV12-3/TRBV12-4,-,TGTGCCAGCAGTCCGGGACCTTCCTCGGAGCAGTTCTTC,CASSPGPSSEQFF
TRBJ1-5,-,TRBV4-1,-,TGCGCCAGCAGCCAAGAAGGTCGTCGGCCCCAGAATTTT,CASSQEGRRPQNF
TRBJ1-2,many,TRBV24-1,-,TGTGCCACCAGTGATTCTAAAGTTGCCTCAGGCTACACCTTC,CATSDSKVASGYTF
TRBJ2-7,medium-sized,TRBV12-3/TRBV12-4,-,TGTGCCAGCAGTACCTCATTTGCGGAGCAGTACTTC,CASSTSFAEQYF
TRBJ2-3,many,TRBV12-3/TRBV12-4,-,TGTGCCAGCAGTTTAAGTTACAGGGAAGGCACAGATACGCAGTATTTT,CASSLSYREGTDTQYF
TRBJ2-7,few,TRBV18,TRBD1,TGTGCCAGCTCACCACAGACAGGGGAGGCCTACGAGCAGTACTTC,CASSPQTGEAYEQYF
TRBJ2-7,many,TRBV5-1,-,TGCGCCAGCAGCTTGACGCTCGGGCCGGGGTACGAGCAGTACTTC,CASSLTLGPGYEQYF